One and the same sample provided the 14 T cell receptor beta chains below, sequenced in a study of blood T cell repertoires in COVID-19 (dated by TCRdb to 2019 to 2021). Receptors were amplified or captured by the immunoSEQ multiplex PCR assay. In TCRdb, the immuneACCESS table is reduced to in-frame sequences with V and J assigned. These tables do not hold every clone; where another copy was compared, an unresolved V gene accounts for under half, and the others remain unexplained. The sample table lists roughly 500,000 clones, roughly nine tenths of them with a count of one. 0.7% to 1% of the sample comes from the top ten. Sequencing used peripheral blood. The receptors were gathered from a man between 18 and 29 years old with COVID-19, enrolled during active disease.

The J gene is TRBJ2-5, the V gene TRBV11-2; TRBD1 is a possible D gene (6 bases). V lost 4 bases to trimming and J lost 5 bases, with 17 bases between them. CDR1 SGHAT and CDR2 FQNNGV come from the germline V gene. The CDR3 contains 15 residues. The CDR3: CASSSPLDRSETQYF. CDR3 DNA sequence: TGTGCCAGCAGCTCACCCCTCGACAGGAGCGAGACCCAGTACTTC.

The V gene is TRBV15, the J gene TRBJ2-7, with 7 bases matching TRBD1. The CDR3 length is 14 residues. Losses at the gene ends were 5 bases for V and 0 bases for J; bases not matched to a gene: 4. The germline V gene encodes CDR1 LNHNV and CDR2 YYDKDF (reference sequence). CDR3 in DNA: TGTGCCACCAGCGTACAGGGGACCTCCTACGAGCAGTACTTC. It is translated as CATSVQGTSYEQYF.

V and J are TRBV6-5 and TRBJ2-2; TRBD1 might be the D (6 bases). The CDR3 spans 15 residues. With 7 bases removed from V and 1 base from J, the gap between germline ends came to 13 bases. Germline V gene data show CDR1 as MNHEY and CDR2 as SVGAGI. The CDR3 region has the DNA TGTGCCAGCACCCTCGGACAGAGGAACACCGGGGAGCTGTTTTTT. The encoded protein is CASTLGQRNTGELFF.

The V call is TRBV5-8, the J call TRBJ2-5; 9 nucleotides line up with TRBD1. The CDR3 runs to 14 residues. CDR1 is SGHTS, CDR2 YDEGEE, per germline. The V segment lost 3 bases and the J segment 3 bases; nucleotides outside the gene matches: 3. The CDR3 region has the DNA TGTGCCAGCAGCTGGGGGACAGGGAAAGAGACCCAGTACTTC. Encoded protein: CASSWGTGKETQYF.

This sequence joins TRBV18 and TRBJ1-2; D is unresolved. This CDR3 spans 13 amino acids. V lost 5 bases, J lost 0 bases, and 7 bases lay in between. Germline-derived CDR1 and CDR2 are KGHSH and LQKENI. CDR3 protein: CASSVETNYGYTF. In nucleotides, the CDR3 is TGTGCCAGCTCAGTAGAGACTAACTATGGCTACACCTTC. Variable domain in full (rest from reference TRBV18 and TRBJ1-2): NAGVMQNPRHLVRRRGQEARLRCSPMKGHSHVYWYRQLPEEGLKFMVYLQKENIIDESGMPKERFSAEFPKEGPSILRIQQVVRGDSAAYFCASSVETNYGYTFGSGTRLTVV.

V is TRBV6-1 and J is TRBJ1-1, with a weak D call TRBD1 (6 bases). The CDR3 length is 14 residues. Trimming removed 1 base at V and 12 bases at J, with 18 bases between. The germline gives CDR1 MNHNS, CDR2 SASEGT. The CDR3, as DNA: TGTGCCAGCAGTGAAGAATGGGCAGGGGATGAGACTTTCTTT. Residues: CASSEEWAGDETFF.

The chain combines TRBV4-2 with TRBJ2-3; 11 bases are a match to TRBD2. Trimming at V came to 2 bases and at J to 5 bases, leaving 9 bases not matched to a gene. From germline, CDR1 is LGHNA and CDR2 YNFKEQ. The CDR3 totals 17 residues. The CDR3 sequence: CASSQSLSGGVRDTQYF. The DNA of the CDR3 is TGTGCCAGCAGCCAATCTCTTAGCGGGGGGGTGAGAGATACGCAGTATTTT.

This chain uses TRBV24-1 with TRBJ1-2; TRBD1 is a possible D gene (5 bases). The germline CDR1 and CDR2 sequences are KGHDR and SFDVKD. Deletions cut 4 bases from V and 4 bases from J, with 9 bases between. This CDR3 has 13 amino acids. This chain's CDR3 is CATSDFDSYGYTF. The CDR3 DNA is TGTGCCACCAGTGACTTCGACAGCTATGGCTACACCTTC.

The gene calls are TRBV6-6 and TRBJ1-3; a possible D gene is TRBD1 (6 bases). CDR3 length: 16 residues. Trimming removed 7 bases at V and 2 bases at J, with 18 bases between. In germline, CDR1 is MNHNY, CDR2 SVGAGI (reference sequence). The CDR3 DNA sequence: TGTGCCAGCACACCGGGACAAAGTTTACCTGGAAACACCATATATTTT. This sequence encodes CASTPGQSLPGNTIYF.

This sequence joins TRBV19 and TRBJ1-4; D is uncertain. Germline values: CDR1 LNHDA, CDR2 SQIVND (reference sequence). CDR3 size: 13 residues. Written as DNA, the CDR3 is TGTGCAACCAGGCAAGCAACTAATGAAAAACTGTTTTTT. Protein: CATRQATNEKLFF. Full variable domain (remainder filled in from reference TRBV19 and TRBJ1-4): DGGITQSPKYLFRKEGQNVTLSCEQNLNHDAMYWYRQDPGQGLRLIYYSQIVNDFQKGDIAEGYSVSREKKESFPLTVTSAQKNPTAFYLCATRQATNEKLFFGSGTQLSVL.

The chain carries TRBV7-9 and TRBJ1-2, with D perhaps TRBD1 (6 bases). CDR3 length: 13 residues. V was cut by 5 bases and J by 8 bases, with 15 bases left in between. CDR1 is SEHNR, CDR2 FQNEAQ, per germline (reference sequence). The CDR3 nucleotides are TGTGCCAGCAGCATACTTGATACAGGGGGCTACACCTTC. Its translation is CASSILDTGGYTF.

This rearrangement joins TRBV28 to TRBJ2-7; a weak D match, TRBD1 (6 bases). This CDR3 has 14 amino acids. CDR1 is MDHEN and CDR2 is SYDVKM in the germline V gene. Deletions cut 1 base from V and 1 base from J, with 8 bases between. The CDR3 reads CASSLLQGSYEQYF. Here the CDR3 DNA reads TGTGCCAGCAGTTTATTACAGGGTTCCTACGAGCAGTACTTC.

This chain connects TRBV9 to TRBJ1-2; 9 positions agree with TRBD1. The CDR3 runs to 14 residues. With V trimmed by 0 bases and J by 6 bases, 3 bases remained unmatched. In germline, CDR1 is SGDLS, CDR2 YYNGEE. The CDR3 is CASSVAGTGNGYTF. CDR3 nucleotide sequence: TGTGCCAGCAGCGTAGCCGGGACAGGGAATGGCTACACCTTC.

The chain combines TRBV5-4 with TRBJ2-1, with 8 positions matching TRBD2. Germline CDR1 is SGHNT and CDR2 is YYREEE (reference sequence). There are 14 residues in the CDR3. Trimming at V came to 5 bases and at J to 7 bases, leaving 8 bases not matched to a gene. The CDR3 spells CASRPRGGGNEQFF. Written as DNA, the CDR3 is TGTGCCAGCAGACCTCGGGGGGGTGGTAATGAGCAGTTCTTC.